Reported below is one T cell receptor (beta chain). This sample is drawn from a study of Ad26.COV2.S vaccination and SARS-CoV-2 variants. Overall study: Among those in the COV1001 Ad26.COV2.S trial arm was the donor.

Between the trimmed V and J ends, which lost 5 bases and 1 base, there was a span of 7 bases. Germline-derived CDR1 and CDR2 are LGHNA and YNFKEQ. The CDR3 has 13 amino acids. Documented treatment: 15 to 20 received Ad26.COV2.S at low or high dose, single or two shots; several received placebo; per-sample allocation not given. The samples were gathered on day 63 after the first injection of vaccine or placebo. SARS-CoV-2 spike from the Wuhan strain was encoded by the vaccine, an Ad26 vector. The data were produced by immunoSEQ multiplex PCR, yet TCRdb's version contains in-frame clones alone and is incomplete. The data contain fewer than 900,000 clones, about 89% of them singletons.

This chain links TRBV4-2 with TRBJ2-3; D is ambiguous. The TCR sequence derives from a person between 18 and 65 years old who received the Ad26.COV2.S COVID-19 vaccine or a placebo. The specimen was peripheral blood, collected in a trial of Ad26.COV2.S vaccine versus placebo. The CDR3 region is CASSVSGTDTQYF. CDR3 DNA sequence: TGTGCCAGCAGCGTCTCGGGCACAGATACGCAGTATTTT.